One sample yielded the 25 T cell receptor beta chains listed below, sequenced in a study of blood T cells in healthy people across ages. A second PCR of about 7 to 12 cycles used a sample-barcoded 5' primer and a J-beta primer mix. TCRdb passed the 5' RACE reads through MiXCR, listing each CDR3 protein once. The data contain some 290,000 distinct CDR3 sequences, roughly 26% of them seen just once; the ten biggest clones take up 29%. Material: blood. These receptors were obtained from a woman in her 70s in good health.

The chain uses TRBV5-1 and TRBJ1-1; no reliable D call. This CDR3 region has 15 residues. The germline CDR1 and CDR2 sequences are SGHRS and YFSETQ. V shed 0 bases and J shed 1 base, with 10 bases lying between them. The CDR3 protein is CASSLGVGPNTEAFF. DNA for the CDR3: TGCGCCAGCAGCTTGGGGGTCGGGCCGAACACTGAAGCTTTCTTT. Together with reference TRBV5-1 and TRBJ1-1, the CDR3 gives the full variable domain: KAGVTQTPRYLIKTRGQQVTLSCSPISGHRSVSWYQQTPGQGLQFLFEYFSETQRNKGNFPGRFSGRQFSNSRSEMNVSTLELGDSALYLCASSLGVGPNTEAFFGQGTRLTVV.

This clonotype was seen once. This sequence joins TRBV11-2 and TRBJ2-5; 11 nucleotides agree with TRBD2. Judging by the DNA end, TRBJ2-7 fits better; the J call may be wrong. The CDR3 loop spans 15 amino acids. Germline lookup yields CDR1 SGHAT and CDR2 FQNNGV. CDR3 bases: TGTGCCAGCAGACCACTAGCGGGAGTATCTATCGAGCAGTACTTC. Translation: CASRPLAGVSIEQYF.

V usage is TRBV9 and J usage is TRBJ2-1; TRBD1 matches 10 bases. The tail of the sequence fits TRBJ2-5 better, so the J call may be wrong. The germline V gene has CDR1 SGDLS and CDR2 YYNGEE. The CDR3 is 13 amino acids. The CDR3 coding sequence is TGTGCCAGCAGATCGGGACAGGGGGAGACCCAGTACTTC. Translating gives CASRSGQGETQYF.

This clonotype turned up a few times. V usage is TRBV7-9 and J usage is TRBJ1-1, with D uncertain. The germline gives CDR1 SEHNR, CDR2 FQNEAQ (reference sequence). The ends were cut back, 5 bases at V and 6 bases at J, with 13 bases in the middle. The CDR3 loop spans 13 amino acids. The CDR3 loop reads CASSPEWGPEAFF. DNA of the CDR3: TGTGCCAGCAGCCCAGAGTGGGGTCCTGAAGCTTTCTTT.

As concerns this clonotype: The CDR3 carries no conserved terminal phenylalanine or tryptophan, so it likely arises from a read error. The DNA is left out, because the CDR3 cannot be placed on it with certainty; the CDR3 is given as TCRdb lists it. The V and J genes are TRBV12-3 or TRBV12-4 and TRBJ2-3; whether TRBD2, the table's D call, matches the DNA was not checked. The CDR3 is made up of 18 amino acids, end residues included. CDR3 protein: CASSMPASRNGSTDTQYS.

Points on this clonotype: Given the absence of the conserved phenylalanine or tryptophan at the CDR3 end, a read error is likely. The chain is built from TRBV20-1 and TRBJ2-7; 7 bases are shared with TRBD1. The CDR3 is 15 amino acids. Trimming cost V 5 bases and J 3 bases; bases outside gene matches: 13. Germline V gene sequence: CDR1 DFQATT, CDR2 SNEGSKA (reference sequence). The CDR3 reads CSADSDRVPLYEQYS. Here the CDR3 DNA reads TGCAGTGCTGACTCAGACAGGGTGCCCCTCTACGAGCAGTACTCC.

The chain couples TRBV10-3 to TRBJ2-3; no definite D call. CDR1 and CDR2 (germline): ENHRY, SYGVKD. Trimming shortened V by 7 bases and J by 4 bases, and 21 bases separated the two germline ends. There are 16 residues in the CDR3. CDR3 sequence: CAITARLDFGADTQYF. CDR3 DNA sequence: TGTGCCATCACTGCTCGTCTCGATTTTGGGGCAGATACGCAGTATTTT.

This clonotype showed up just a few times. The rearrangement uses TRBV9 and TRBJ2-5; 10 bases map to TRBD1. The CDR3 is 16 amino acids. Per the germline V gene, CDR1 is SGDLS and CDR2 is YYNGEE. Unmatched junction bases numbered 10, after V lost 4 bases and J lost 4 bases. DNA of the CDR3: TGTGCCAGCAGCTGGACCGGGACAGGGGTCGGAGAGACCCAGTACTTC. Amino acids: CASSWTGTGVGETQYF.

The CDR3 here is CATSSTLPGRRLETQYF. CDR3 coding DNA: TGTGCCACCAGCAGCACTCTCCCCGGACGGAGGTTGGAGACCCAGTACTTC. The V and J genes are TRBV15 and TRBJ2-5; TRBD2 is a possible D gene (5 bases). Germline CDR1 reads LNHNV; CDR2 reads YYDKDF (reference sequence). CDR3 length: 17 residues. Trimming removed 3 bases from V and 5 bases from J, with 22 bases in between. Together with reference TRBV15 and TRBJ2-5, the CDR3 gives the full variable domain: DAMVIQNPRYQVTQFGKPVTLSCSQTLNHNVMYWYQQKSSQAPKLLFHYYDKDFNNEADTPDNFQSRRPNTSFCFLDIRSPGLGDTAMYLCATSSTLPGRRLETQYFGPGTRLLVL.

This clonotype has a handful of counts. The V gene is TRBV6-2 or TRBV6-3, the J gene TRBJ1-5, with 9 bases that match TRBD1. The CDR3 is 16 amino acids. V was pared by 6 bases and J by 0 bases, with 6 bases of the junction left unmatched. Germline-derived CDR1 and CDR2 are MNHEY and SVGEGT. The CDR3 DNA follows: TGTGCCAGCAGCACCCGGACAGGGGCTAGCAATCAGCCCCAGCATTTT. Residues: CASSTRTGASNQPQHF.

This clonotype was counted between two and nine times. The chain carries TRBV7-2 and TRBJ2-3; no firm D call. V was shortened by 6 bases and J by 4 bases, with 17 bases between the two germline ends. The germline V gene has CDR1 SGHTA and CDR2 FQGNSA. The CDR3 covers 15 residues. CDR3 sequence: CASSHMVLSADTQYF. The CDR3 nucleotides are TGTGCCAGCAGTCACATGGTACTAAGCGCAGATACGCAGTATTTT.

CDR3 sequence reads: CASSRRTSGIPDTQYF. The DNA for the CDR3 is TGTGCCAGCAGCCGCAGGACTAGCGGGATCCCGGATACGCAGTATTTT. V usage is TRBV7-2 and J usage is TRBJ2-3; 12 nucleotides agree with TRBD2. This CDR3 contains 16 residues. V was pared by 5 bases and J by 6 bases, with 9 bases of the junction left unmatched. CDR1 and CDR2 from the germline V gene are SGHTA and FQGNSA.

Regarding this clonotype: A much larger clonotype is one base distant, so this may be a read error. This chain's CDR3 is CASSQVGYNEQFF. The DNA of the CDR3 is TGCGCCAGCAGCCAAGTGGGGTACAATGAGCAGTTCTTC. The gene calls are TRBV4-3 and TRBJ2-5, with D unresolved. Matching the DNA end better, TRBJ2-1 makes the J call doubtful. The germline CDR1 and CDR2 sequences are LGHNA and YSLEER. This CDR3 spans 13 amino acids.

The chain joins TRBV21-1 to TRBJ2-7; the table gives TRBD1 as D, unverified against the DNA. TRBV21-1 counts as a pseudogene. This CDR3 region has 13 residues. DNA of the CDR3: TGCTGGTTGGGAAAAGGGGTTTCCTACGAGCAGTACTTT. Its protein product is CWLGKGVSYEQYF.

The chain is built from TRBV2 and TRBJ2-6; the D is unclear. The V gene lost 9 bases and the J gene lost 4 bases, with 7 bases spanning the gap. The CDR3 loop spans 12 amino acids. Germline-derived CDR1 and CDR2 are SNHLY and FYNNEI. CDR3: CASRSGANVLTF. The DNA of the CDR3 is TGTGCCAGTCGGTCCGGGGCCAACGTCCTGACTTTC.

The rearrangement joins TRBV20-1 to TRBJ2-1; tentative D call: TRBD2 (6 bases). The germline CDR1 and CDR2 sequences are DFQATT and SNEGSKA (reference sequence). This CDR3 is built from 16 residues. V was pared by 5 bases and J by 7 bases, with 24 bases between. CDR3 amino acids: CSAEKRASTLGNEQFF. CDR3 sequence (DNA): TGCAGTGCTGAGAAGCGGGCCTCAACCTTAGGGAATGAGCAGTTCTTC.

The V gene is TRBV5-1, the J gene TRBJ2-1; no firm D call. Trimming left V 1 base short and J 0 bases short, with 11 bases between. Germline V CDR1 and CDR2: SGHRS, YFSETQ. CDR3 length: 16 amino acids. The CDR3 reads CASSLIGVGSYNEQFF. The CDR3 bases are TGCGCCAGCAGCTTGATTGGCGTCGGCTCCTACAATGAGCAGTTCTTC.

The chain joins TRBV7-2 to TRBJ2-5; 8 bases agree with TRBD1. This CDR3 contains 15 residues. The V gene end was trimmed by 2 bases and the J gene end by 5 bases; junction bases not matched to a gene: 7. The germline CDR1 and CDR2 sequences are SGHTA and FQGNSA. The DNA of the CDR3 is TGTGCCAGCAGCTTATACTCAGGGGGCGGCGAGACCCAGTACTTC. It is translated as CASSLYSGGGETQYF.

The chain couples TRBV18 to TRBJ1-3, with a possible D match to TRBD1 (5 bases). CDR1 and CDR2 from the germline V gene are KGHSH and LQKENI. Trimming pared 0 bases from V and 8 bases from J, leaving 17 bases between. The CDR3 length is 16 residues. The CDR3 protein is CASSPPTGAVVDTIYF. As DNA, the CDR3 is TGTGCCAGCTCACCACCTACAGGAGCAGTGGTGGACACCATATATTTT.

The V gene is TRBV14, the J gene TRBJ2-5; 7 bases fit TRBD2. Germline trimming cut 1 base from V and 5 bases from J; bases unmatched to any gene: 7. Germline V gives CDR1 SGHDN, CDR2 FVKESK. There are 15 residues in the CDR3. Here the CDR3 reads CASSQGRTSWETQYF. The CDR3 nucleotides read TGTGCCAGCAGCCAAGGGAGGACTAGTTGGGAGACCCAGTACTTC.

Notes on this clonotype: Sequence at one end of the junction differs from germline and may be a read error. The CDR3 region has the DNA TGTGCCGGCAGCCCCGAGTTGCCCGCTATGTGGTATGGACCTGAGCAGTTCTTC. This encodes CAGSPELPAMWYGPEQFF. This chain links TRBV28 with TRBJ2-5; D is unresolved. The end of the DNA fits TRBJ2-1 better, so the J call may be wrong. This CDR3 spans 18 amino acids. Germline-derived CDR1 and CDR2 are MDHEN and SYDVKM.

The rearrangement uses TRBV10-3 and TRBJ2-3, with 8 bases lining up with TRBD1. Germline V gene data show CDR1 as ENHRY and CDR2 as SYGVKD. J was trimmed by 3 bases and V by 5 bases; bases with no gene match: 4. The CDR3 length is 14 residues. As DNA, the CDR3 is TGTGCCATCAGTCAGGGGGCGCGAACAGATACGCAGTATTTT. Translating it yields CAISQGARTDTQYF.

Points on this clonotype: One end of the junction varies from germline; a read error may be responsible. The V call is TRBV20-1, the J call TRBJ2-1; maybe TRBD2 (6 bases). The CDR3 loop spans 15 amino acids. Germline CDR1 DFQATT, CDR2 SNEGSKA (reference sequence). The CDR3 nucleotides read TGCAGTGCCCCCGGGACTGGAAGCTCCTACAATGAGCAGTCCTTC. This translates into CSAPGTGSSYNEQSF.

The CDR3 DNA reads as TGTGCCAGCAGCTTATTATCGGGGACTAACAAGTTCTTC. It codes for CASSLLSGTNKFF. The J gene is TRBJ2-1, the V gene TRBV7-2, with 7 bases aligning to TRBD2. This CDR3 comprises 13 residues. Trimming removed 2 bases from V and 14 bases from J; junction bases left unmatched: 9. Germline loops: CDR1 SGHTA, CDR2 FQGNSA.

The sample holds a few counts of this clonotype. DNA for the CDR3: TGTGCCCTCAGGGACTACTCCTACGAGCAGTACTTC. Its protein product is CALRDYSYEQYF. This rearrangement joins TRBV24-1 to TRBJ2-7; 7 bases fit TRBD2. CDR3 length equals 12 residues. Per germline, CDR1 KGHDR and CDR2 SFDVKD. Germline trimming cut 12 bases from V and 0 bases from J; bases unmatched to any gene: 4.